Below are 4 T cell receptor beta chains sequenced from a single sample in a study of blood T cell repertoires in COVID-19 (dated by TCRdb to about 2020). The library was obtained by the immunoSEQ multiplex PCR assay. TCRdb took over this immuneACCESS table, retaining in-frame rearrangements with V and J assigned. Such tables are incomplete; in checked studies, under half of the missing clones stem from an unresolved V gene, and the remainder is unexplained. For this sample the table gives fewer than 350,000 clones, of which around nine tenths were detected only once. The ten largest clones represent about 5.5% of the sample. The sequenced material came from PBMCs or T cells enriched from blood (not recorded which). The receptors come from a woman in her forties who had recovered from COVID-19.

The chain recombines TRBV7-9 with TRBJ1-4; D is uncertain. CDR3 size: 12 residues. Germline CDR1 reads SEHNR; CDR2 reads FQNEAQ (reference sequence). The germline V and J ends were trimmed by 4 bases and 7 bases, with 7 bases remaining between them. DNA for the CDR3: TGTGCCAGCAGCTCTTACACTGAAAAACTGTTTTTT. This codes for CASSSYTEKLFF.

The CDR3 spells CASSMGQSMKPQHF. The DNA of the CDR3 is TGTGCCAGTAGTATGGGGCAGTCTATGAAGCCCCAGCATTTT. V and J are TRBV19 and TRBJ1-5; D may be TRBD1 (5 bases). This CDR3 comprises 14 residues. Germline loops: CDR1 LNHDA, CDR2 SQIVND (reference sequence). V dropped 3 bases and J dropped 8 bases, with 14 bases sitting between them.

The genes are TRBV7-2 and TRBJ2-5, with D uncertain. CDR1 is SGHTA, CDR2 FQGNSA, per germline. This CDR3 is 15 amino acids long. Trimming removed 5 bases from V and 5 bases from J, with 18 bases in between. The CDR3 coding sequence is TGTGCCAGCAGCGAAAACTTGGGCTCCCAGGAGACCCAGTACTTC. It is translated as CASSENLGSQETQYF.

This clone was seen only once. This chain uses TRBV7-9 with TRBJ1-4; the D gene is possibly TRBD1 (5 bases). The CDR3 contains 15 residues. The germline V gene has CDR1 SEHNR and CDR2 FQNEAQ (reference sequence). Trimming took off 2 bases at V and 5 bases at J, with 12 bases between the two ends. The CDR3 DNA reads TGTGCCAGCAGCTTATTACAGGACCCGAATGAAAAACTGTTTTTT. This sequence encodes CASSLLQDPNEKLFF.